Below are 10 T cell receptor beta chains sequenced from a single sample in a study of T cell responses to AZD1222 COVID-19 vaccine (dated by TCRdb to the early 2020s). Library preparation used the immunoSEQ multiplex PCR assay. The table was pulled from immuneACCESS by TCRdb, which kept in-frame rearrangements only. Such tables lose some clones; where checked, under half of the loss comes from unresolved V genes, and the rest has no known cause. Here the sample has tens of thousands of clones; approximately 89% occur a single time. Under 15% of the sample belongs to the ten largest clones. This sample's time point label indicates: baseline before first vaccination. The sample consisted of peripheral blood, taken on day 0 of AZD1222 vaccination. The receptors here all came from an adult in good health.

The chain has TRBV11-3 and TRBJ1-2; no clear D. This CDR3 has 13 amino acids. Trimming shortened V by 1 base and J by 8 bases, and 11 bases separated the two germline ends. Germline V gene sequence: CDR1 SGHNT, CDR2 YENEEA. In nucleotides, the CDR3 is TGTGCCAGCAGCTTAGGGCGCAGGACCGGCTACACCTTC. It encodes CASSLGRRTGYTF.

The V call is TRBV6-6, the J call TRBJ1-1; D is unclear. V lost 7 bases and J 5 bases, leaving 14 bases between the germline ends. The CDR3 is 13 residues long. The V gene's germline CDR1 is MNHNY and CDR2 SVGAGI (reference sequence). CDR3 in amino acids: CASTQYLGTEAFF. The CDR3 DNA reads TGTGCCAGCACTCAATACTTGGGGACTGAAGCTTTCTTT.

The chain couples TRBV2 to TRBJ1-2; maybe TRBD1 (6 bases). Germline CDR1 and CDR2: SNHLY and FYNNEI. This CDR3 contains 17 residues. V lost 4 bases to trimming and J lost 6 bases, with 24 bases between them. The chain's CDR3 is CASSVPPDRRRPDGYTF. The CDR3 nucleotides are TGTGCCAGCAGTGTTCCTCCGGACAGACGGAGGCCCGATGGCTACACCTTC.

The CDR3 DNA sequence: TGTGCCAGCAGCTACGAAAAGCGGGGATCCTACAATGAGCAGTTCTTC. Its translation is CASSYEKRGSYNEQFF. V usage is TRBV7-9 and J usage is TRBJ2-1, with 7 bases aligning to TRBD2. After removal of 4 bases from V and 1 base from J, the junction contained 7 bases not matched to a gene. The germline V gene has CDR1 SEHNR and CDR2 FQNEAQ (reference sequence). There are 16 residues in the CDR3.

The chain combines TRBV27 with TRBJ1-1; D call uncertain. Germline V lookup: CDR1 MNHEY, CDR2 SMNVEV (reference sequence). V lost 2 bases and J lost 0, with 4 bases in between. This CDR3 has 13 amino acids. Written as DNA, the CDR3 is TGTGCCAGCAGTTTAAGCGTGAACACTGAAGCTTTCTTT. It specifies CASSLSVNTEAFF.

This clone was picked up one time. The V gene is TRBV7-2, the J gene TRBJ2-2; D not resolved. The germline CDR1 and CDR2 sequences are SGHTA and FQGNSA. The V gene lost 2 bases and the J gene lost 1 base, with 5 bases spanning the gap. The length of the CDR3 is 14 residues. The CDR3 spells CASSLNWNTGELFF. The CDR3 region has the DNA TGTGCCAGCAGCTTAAACTGGAACACCGGGGAGCTGTTTTTT.

The chain links TRBV19 to TRBJ1-4; 7 bases are shared with TRBD1. The CDR3 is made up of 14 amino acids. Per the germline V gene, CDR1 is LNHDA and CDR2 is SQIVND (reference sequence). Germline trimming cut 4 bases from V and 8 bases from J; bases unmatched to any gene: 7. Written as DNA, the CDR3 is TGTGCCAGTAGTAACGACAGGGTCGGAGAAAAACTGTTTTTT. Residues: CASSNDRVGEKLFF. The full variable domain, completed using reference TRBV19 and TRBJ1-4, is DGGITQSPKYLFRKEGQNVTLSCEQNLNHDAMYWYRQDPGQGLRLIYYSQIVNDFQKGDIAEGYSVSREKKESFPLTVTSAQKNPTAFYLCASSNDRVGEKLFFGSGTQLSVL.

The chain couples TRBV7-9 to TRBJ2-7; TRBD1 or TRBD2 may be the D gene (5 bases each). The V end lost 5 bases, the J end lost 9 bases, and 14 bases lay between the germline ends. Germline-derived CDR1 and CDR2 are SEHNR and FQNEAQ (reference sequence). CDR3 length: 12 residues. The CDR3 region is CASSLTSGTQYF. CDR3 sequence (DNA): TGTGCCAGCAGCCTCACCTCGGGGACGCAGTACTTC.

The J gene is TRBJ2-7, the V gene TRBV5-5, with D perhaps matching TRBD1 (6 bases). Germline CDR1 reads SGHKS; CDR2 reads YYEKEE (reference sequence). Trimming left V 1 base short and J 3 bases short, with 17 bases between. This CDR3 is 16 amino acids long. CDR3 residues: CASSLPLTGILYEQYF. In DNA, the CDR3 is TGTGCCAGCAGCTTGCCCTTAACAGGGATCCTCTACGAGCAGTACTTC. Looking up the rest from reference TRBV5-5 and TRBJ2-7 gives the full variable domain: DAGVTQSPTHLIKTRGQQVTLRCSPISGHKSVSWYQQVLGQGPQFIFQYYEKEERGRGNFPDRFSARQFPNYSSELNVNALLLGDSALYLCASSLPLTGILYEQYFGPGTRLTVT.

The table lists this clone with a count of one. The chain links TRBV5-4 to TRBJ2-3; TRBD2 matches 10 bases. Germline CDR1 is SGHNT and CDR2 is YYREEE (reference sequence). V was clipped by 3 bases and J by 0 bases; unmatched bases: 4. This CDR3 region has 16 residues. The CDR3 here is CASSSGLAYSTDTQYF. In DNA form, the CDR3 reads TGTGCCAGCAGCTCGGGACTAGCGTACAGCACAGATACGCAGTATTTT.